Listed below are T cell receptor beta chains from one sample, sequenced in a study of glioma-infiltrating T cells. TCRdb itself ran the multiplex PCR reads through MiXCR, one entry per CDR3 protein. The table lists around 100,000 distinct CDR3 sequences, about 30% of them singletons. The sample consisted of glioma tissue, nonneoplastic brain tissue, or PBMCs (not recorded which). Source of these receptors: a human donor with low-grade glioma or glioblastoma, undergoing nonglioma brain surgery, or in good health (not recorded which). CDR3s include the opening cysteine and the closing phenylalanine or tryptophan. Fields, in order: V gene, CDR3 length, J gene, CDR3 protein.

>TRBV19|12|TRBJ1-1
CASSPWNSEAFF
>TRBV10-3|13|TRBJ1-2
CAISDPGNYGYTF
>TRBV28|14|TRBJ2-3
CASLWGGATDTQYF
>TRBV3-1|15|TRBJ2-5
CASSGLAGKEETQYF
>TRBV6-1|13|TRBJ1-2
CASSPRGPESYTF
>TRBV19|16|TRBJ2-5
CASKRPSGGPQETQYF
>TRBV11-2|12|TRBJ1-2
CASSSQGYGYTF
>TRBV19|12|TRBJ2-7
CASSQGQGGQYF
>TRBV20-1|13|TRBJ1-5
CSANTWENQPQHF
>TRBV29-1|14|TRBJ2-7
CSAKTFQGDYEQYF
>TRBV9|16|TRBJ2-1
CASSASRVGSTGEQFF
>TRBV30|14|TRBJ2-3
CAWSVAPLADTQYF
>TRBV15|17|TRBJ2-6
CATSSPTLPSGANVLTF
>TRBV3-1|15|TRBJ2-7
CASSQRDRDSYEQYF
>TRBV12-3/TRBV12-4|14|TRBJ1-3
CASSLSPLGKTIYF
>TRBV20-1|12|TRBJ2-1
CSARTGPDEQFF
>TRBV7-2|13|TRBJ2-3
CASGETGGDTQYF
>TRBV19|14|TRBJ2-1
CASSKTLTVNEQFF
>TRBV11-3|13|TRBJ2-1
CASSPGTSARSFF
>TRBV7-9|17|TRBJ1-5
CASSLAERGRLNQTQHF
>TRBV3-1|14|TRBJ1-2
CASSQPTGGYGYTF
>TRBV7-2|14|TRBJ2-7
CASSSMTGPYEQYF
>TRBV18|13|TRBJ2-5
CASSPTGEETQYF
>TRBV7-2|15|TRBJ1-2
CASSLVSGDRDGYTF
>TRBV7-9|16|TRBJ1-6
CASSLAPGQPNSPLHF
>TRBV29-1|14|TRBJ2-5
CSVVGDRGPETQYF
>TRBV28|15|TRBJ1-2
CASIQGAGKIYGYTF
>TRBV7-9|16|TRBJ1-1
CASSLAGGRGSAEAFF
>TRBV20-1|15|TRBJ1-2
CSARDWDSSNYGYTF
>TRBV28|15|TRBJ2-2
CASSGTSGATGELFF
>TRBV2|13|TRBJ1-1
CASQGDLRTEAFF
>TRBV6-1|15|TRBJ1-3
CASSEMSGSGNTIYF
>TRBV7-2|16|TRBJ2-5
CASSFPGLAGVETQYF
>TRBV7-2|14|TRBJ1-2
CATSSGPLGYGYTF
>TRBV18|12|TRBJ2-1
CASSFSLDEQFF
>TRBV7-9|15|TRBJ2-3
CASSLNGQPTDTQYF
>TRBV12-3/TRBV12-4|17|TRBJ2-7
CASSEPGLAGGTYEQYF
>TRBV4-2|17|TRBJ2-7
CASSQEISGTGRGEQYF
>TRBV11-2|14|TRBJ1-4
CASKGRGLNEKLFF
>TRBV24-1|12|TRBJ2-1
CATSPNYNEQFF
>TRBV29-1|13|TRBJ2-7
CSVARQGSNEQYF
>TRBV3-1|16|TRBJ2-3
CASSQVATGGTDTQYF
>TRBV10-3|12|TRBJ1-5
CAIGANNQPQHF
>TRBV4-1|11|TRBJ2-1
CASSLRGGKFF
>TRBV11-2|12|TRBJ1-1
CASSPTRWGAFF
>TRBV6-1|16|TRBJ2-3
CASSKGTGVPTDTQYF
>TRBV2|10|TRBJ1-5
CAGAVLPQHF
>TRBV3-1|15|TRBJ2-7
CASSQYSADRGGQYF
>TRBV27|13|TRBJ2-7
CASAYRGPYEQYF